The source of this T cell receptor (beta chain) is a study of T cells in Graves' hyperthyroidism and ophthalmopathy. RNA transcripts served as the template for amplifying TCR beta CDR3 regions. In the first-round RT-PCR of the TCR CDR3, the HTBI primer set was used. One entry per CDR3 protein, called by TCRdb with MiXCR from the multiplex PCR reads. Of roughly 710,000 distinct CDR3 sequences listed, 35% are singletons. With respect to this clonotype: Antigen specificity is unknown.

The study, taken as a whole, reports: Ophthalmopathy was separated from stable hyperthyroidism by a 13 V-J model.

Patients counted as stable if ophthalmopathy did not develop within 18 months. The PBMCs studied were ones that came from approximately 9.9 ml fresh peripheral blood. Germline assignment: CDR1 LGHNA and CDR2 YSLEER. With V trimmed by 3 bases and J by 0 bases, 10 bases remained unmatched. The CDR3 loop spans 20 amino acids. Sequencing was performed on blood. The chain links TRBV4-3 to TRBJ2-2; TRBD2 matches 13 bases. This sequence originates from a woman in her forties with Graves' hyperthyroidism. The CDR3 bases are TGCGCCAGCAGCCAGCCCCCGGGACTAGCGGGGACATCGAACACCGGGGAGCTGTTTTTT. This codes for CASSQPPGLAGTSNTGELFF.